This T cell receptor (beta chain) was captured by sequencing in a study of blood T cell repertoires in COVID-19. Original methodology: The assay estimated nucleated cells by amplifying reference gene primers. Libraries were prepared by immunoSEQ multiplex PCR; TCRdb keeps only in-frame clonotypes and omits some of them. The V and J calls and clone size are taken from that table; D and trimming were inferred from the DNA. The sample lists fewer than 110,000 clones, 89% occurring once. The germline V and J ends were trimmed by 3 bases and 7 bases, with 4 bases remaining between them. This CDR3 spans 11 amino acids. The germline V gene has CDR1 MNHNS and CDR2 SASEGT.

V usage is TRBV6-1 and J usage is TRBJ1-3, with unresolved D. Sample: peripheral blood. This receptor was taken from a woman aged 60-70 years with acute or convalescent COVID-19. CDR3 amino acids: CASSESNTIYF. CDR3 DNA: TGTGCCAGCAGTGAGTCGAACACCATATATTTT.